The 15 T cell receptor beta chains in this list originate from one sample, sequenced in a study of blood T cell repertoires in COVID-19. Assay: immunoSEQ multiplex PCR; the TCRdb copy retains only in-frame clones and omits some. In the table there are around 80,000 clones, approximately 84% of which are singletons. Sequenced material: peripheral blood. The receptors derive from a man aged 45-65 years with COVID-19, enrolled during active disease.

The rearrangement links TRBV3-1 (or the pseudogene TRBV3-2) to TRBJ1-1; 9 bases are shared with TRBD1. CDR3 length: 15 residues. The germline V gene has CDR1 LGHDT and CDR2 YNNKEL (reference sequence). Trimming removed 3 bases from V and 5 bases from J; junction bases left unmatched: 7. CDR3 sequence reads: CASSHWGQGSTEAFF. The CDR3 DNA is TGTGCCAGCAGCCATTGGGGACAGGGAAGTACTGAAGCTTTCTTT.

The gene calls are TRBV30 and TRBJ1-3; D ambiguous. The CDR3 loop spans 14 amino acids. Trimming pared 1 base from V and 0 bases from J, leaving 7 bases between. CDR1 GTSNPN and CDR2 SVGIG come from the germline V gene (reference sequence). The chain's CDR3 is CAWSAGSSGNTIYF. CDR3 nucleotides: TGTGCCTGGAGTGCAGGTAGCTCTGGAAACACCATATATTTT.

This chain connects TRBV5-8 to TRBJ2-7; the match to TRBD1 covers 10 bases. The junction had 10 bases not matched to a gene; V was cut back by 3 bases and J by 7 bases. Germline-derived CDR1 and CDR2 are SGHTS and YDEGEE. This CDR3 spans 15 amino acids. This chain's CDR3 is CASSSGTGAFGEQYF. CDR3 nucleotide sequence: TGTGCCAGCAGCTCCGGGACAGGGGCTTTTGGGGAGCAGTACTTC.

The genes are TRBV7-9 and TRBJ1-1, with TRBD1 as a possible D gene (5 bases). CDR3 length: 14 residues. In germline, CDR1 is SEHNR, CDR2 FQNEAQ (reference sequence). The V end was cut by 1 base, the J end by 2 bases, with 8 bases between. The CDR3 nucleotides read TGTGCCAGCAGCTTAGTTGACAGAAACACTGAAGCTTTCTTT. Translated, it gives CASSLVDRNTEAFF.

The V gene is TRBV15, the J gene TRBJ1-4; D unclear. V lost 0 bases, J lost 4 bases, and 9 bases lay in between. Germline V gives CDR1 LNHNV, CDR2 YYDKDF (reference sequence). The CDR3 consists of 15 residues. The CDR3, as DNA: TGTGCCACCAGCAGAGACTTCGGAGGTAATGAAAAACTGTTTTTT. Residues: CATSRDFGGNEKLFF.

There are a few counts of this clone. V usage is TRBV10-1 and J usage is TRBJ1-2; 7 bases fit TRBD1. V shed 4 bases, J shed 5 bases, and the junction held 10 bases outside the gene matches. There are 15 residues in the CDR3. Germline CDR1 WNHNN, CDR2 SYGVQD (reference sequence). The CDR3 loop is CASSGTGALHYGYTF. CDR3 nucleotides: TGCGCCAGCAGTGGTACAGGGGCACTACATTATGGCTACACCTTC.

This clone was counted between two and nine times. The V call is TRBV14, the J call TRBJ2-7; 14 nucleotides line up with TRBD2. In germline, CDR1 is SGHDN, CDR2 FVKESK. The CDR3 has 18 residues. Germline trimming cut 4 bases from V and 4 bases from J; bases unmatched to any gene: 12. Here the CDR3 DNA reads TGTGCCAGCAGCCGTAGAGCCGGGACTAGCGGGAGATCGTACGAGCAGTACTTC. It encodes CASSRRAGTSGRSYEQYF.

This clone showed up just once. The chain recombines TRBV5-3 with TRBJ2-1; TRBD2 matches 7 bases. TRBV5-3 is marked as an open reading frame, function uncertain. This CDR3 is built from 15 residues. The V and J ends lost 4 bases and 7 bases, in that order; junction bases with no gene match: 11. The CDR3 DNA follows: TGTGCCAGAAGCGCGGGGGAGCGTTGGTTAAATGAGCAGTTCTTC. Protein product: CARSAGERWLNEQFF.

The V gene is TRBV25-1, the J gene TRBJ1-2, with a weak D call TRBD1 (6 bases). Trimming removed 3 bases from V and 7 bases from J, with 27 bases in between. Germline CDR1 and CDR2: MGHDK and SYGVNS. This CDR3 spans 18 amino acids. CDR3: CASSESRGGGRLSSGYTF. In nucleotides, the CDR3 is TGTGCCAGCAGTGAGTCGCGGGGGGGCGGGAGATTGTCGTCTGGCTACACCTTC.

This clone appeared a single time. The chain couples TRBV2 to TRBJ2-3; the match to TRBD1 covers 9 bases. The CDR3 runs 15 residues. Germline V gives CDR1 SNHLY, CDR2 FYNNEI. Trimming cost V 6 bases and J 3 bases; bases outside gene matches: 7. The CDR3 spells CASRGTGIKTDTQYF. The CDR3 nucleotides read TGTGCCAGCAGAGGGACAGGGATAAAGACAGATACGCAGTATTTT.

The J gene is TRBJ1-1, the V gene TRBV6-1; 9 bases are a match to TRBD1. The CDR3 has 17 amino acids. Per the germline V gene, CDR1 is MNHNS and CDR2 is SASEGT. V lost 3 bases to trimming and J lost 5 bases; unmatched junction nucleotides: 13. CDR3 in DNA: TGTGCCAGCAGTGACAGCAAGTCCGGGACAGGGTTTACTGAAGCTTTCTTT. It specifies CASSDSKSGTGFTEAFF.

The genes are TRBV12-3 or TRBV12-4 and TRBJ2-7, with D perhaps matching TRBD1 (5 bases). V lost 3 bases, J lost 1 base, and 7 bases lay in between. The CDR3 totals 13 residues. CDR3 loop: CASSLTVSYEQYF. Written as DNA, the CDR3 is TGTGCCAGCAGTTTGACAGTTTCCTACGAGCAGTACTTC.

This clone has a handful of counts. V and J are TRBV11-2 and TRBJ2-6, with 8 positions matching TRBD1. Trimming at V came to 5 bases and at J to 3 bases, leaving 12 bases not matched to a gene. CDR1 and CDR2 from the germline V gene are SGHAT and FQNNGV. CDR3 length: 18 amino acids. The CDR3 loop reads CASSQDGRGRFGANVLTF. CDR3 bases: TGTGCCAGCAGCCAGGACGGCAGGGGGCGCTTTGGGGCCAACGTCCTGACTTTC.

In nucleotides, the CDR3 is TGTGCCAGCAGTCGAGTCCAGGGCTACACAGATACGCAGTATTTT. Residues: CASSRVQGYTDTQYF. The chain couples TRBV6-2 or TRBV6-3 to TRBJ2-3; tentatively, D is TRBD1 (5 bases). The CDR3 covers 15 residues. The V and J ends lost 5 bases and 2 bases respectively, with 14 bases between them. Germline V gene lookup returns CDR1 MNHEY and CDR2 SVGEGT.

This clone was counted between two and nine times. V gene TRBV24-1 combines with J gene TRBJ2-7, with D maybe TRBD1 (6 bases). V lost 3 bases, J lost 5 bases, and 10 bases lay in between. The CDR3 contains 13 residues. CDR1 is KGHDR and CDR2 is SFDVKD in the germline V gene. CDR3 in DNA: TGTGCCACCAGTGATCAGGGGTGGGACGAGCAGTACTTC. It translates to CATSDQGWDEQYF.